These T cell receptor beta chains were read from a single sample in a study of blood T cell repertoires in COVID-19. Here immunoSEQ multiplex PCR was the method, and the copy in TCRdb shows in-frame clones only, minus some. The repertoire has 200,000 to 250,000 clones, 75% to 90% of them found once; the top ten carry approximately 3%. The sequencing sample was made of peripheral blood. These receptors were collected from a woman between 25 and 40 years old who had recovered from COVID-19. Each CDR3 is given with its conserved first and last residue. The D gene is left open where the match is weak.

j_gene	v_gene	d_gene	CDR3aa
TRBJ1-4	TRBV2	-	CASSEGRDEKLFF
TRBJ1-1	TRBV30	TRBD1	CACMGQLNTEAFF
TRBJ2-3	TRBV9	TRBD2	CASSPPTSGGRGTQYF
TRBJ1-5	TRBV12-3/TRBV12-4	TRBD1	CASTVAGGWSQHF
TRBJ1-5	TRBV6-1	TRBD1	CASSEQGAHQPQHF
TRBJ2-5	TRBV28	TRBD1	CASSFARTGLGQETQYF
TRBJ2-1	TRBV6-2/TRBV6-3	-	CASSYFPSGGKYNEQFF
TRBJ1-1	TRBV19	-	CASSIQMNTEAFF
TRBJ1-1	TRBV6-5	-	CASSYLGQTTEAFF
TRBJ2-5	TRBV19	TRBD1	CASSIAKGAETQYF